The 23 T cell receptor beta chains reported below all come from one sample, sequenced in a study of T cells in Graves' hyperthyroidism and ophthalmopathy. The source material, RNA transcripts, was used to amplify TCR beta CDR3 regions. RT-PCR in the first round (using the HTBI primer set) targeted the TCR CDR3. MiXCR, applied by TCRdb to the multiplex PCR reads, yields one record per CDR3 protein. Found here are approximately 640,000 distinct CDR3 sequences, 15% to 20% of them singletons; the top ten hold over 3.5%. Sequencing was done on a sample of blood. The receptors come from a woman aged 25 to 45 with Graves' hyperthyroidism.

Of note for this clonotype: Possible read error: a much larger clone is one base away. J is TRBJ2-5 and V is TRBV28; no definite D call. The CDR3 runs to 14 residues. The germline CDR1 and CDR2 sequences are MDHEN and SYDVKM. CDR3: CASRPDPSQEAQYF. In nucleotides, the CDR3 is TGTGCCAGCAGACCCGACCCAAGTCAAGAGGCCCAGTACTTC.

The table lists this clonotype with a few counts. V is TRBV6-5 and J is TRBJ1-3; 9 nucleotides align to TRBD1. The CDR3 contains 17 residues. Germline trimming cut 5 bases from V and 2 bases from J; bases unmatched to any gene: 10. The germline V gene has CDR1 MNHEY and CDR2 SVGAGI. The CDR3 bases are TGTGCCAGCAGTCACTTTCCGGGACAGGGTCCTGGAAACACCATATATTTT. It encodes CASSHFPGQGPGNTIYF.

This sequence joins TRBV3-1 and TRBJ1-6; perhaps TRBD1 as D (6 bases). Trimming took 0 bases from V and 4 from J, leaving 16 bases between them. The length of the CDR3 is 18 residues. CDR1 and CDR2 from the germline V gene are LGHDT and YNNKEL (reference sequence). CDR3 sequence reads: CASSQERTPTGYNSPLHF. The CDR3 DNA reads TGTGCCAGCAGCCAAGAAAGAACACCGACAGGATATAATTCACCCCTCCACTTT.

This clonotype was detected ten times or more. V is TRBV6-5 and J is TRBJ1-5; D not certain. The ends were cut back, 0 bases at V and 0 bases at J, with 6 bases in the middle. Per the germline V gene, CDR1 is MNHEY and CDR2 is SVGAGI. The length of the CDR3 is 15 residues. The CDR3 loop reads CASSYSSDSNQPQHF. The DNA for the CDR3 is TGTGCCAGCAGTTACTCATCAGATAGCAATCAGCCCCAGCATTTT.

This chain links TRBV27 with TRBJ2-4; 7 nucleotides line up with TRBD1. The V gene's germline CDR1 is MNHEY and CDR2 SMNVEV (reference sequence). With 6 bases clipped from V and 7 bases from J, the junction kept 9 bases outside the gene matches. The CDR3 runs to 14 residues. The CDR3 DNA sequence: TGTGCCAGCAGCTGGACAGGCCAGAGGAACATTCAGTACTTC. This encodes CASSWTGQRNIQYF.

The V call is TRBV12-3 or TRBV12-4, the J call TRBJ1-4; TRBD1 might be the D (5 bases). The CDR3 contains 14 residues. Deletions cut 6 bases from V and 6 bases from J, with 14 bases between. The CDR3 DNA follows: TGTGCCAGCAGCCGACAGTTACCGGATGAAAAACTGTTTTTT. This codes for CASSRQLPDEKLFF.

This chain links TRBV4-1 with TRBJ1-2, with D perhaps TRBD1 (5 bases). The germline V gene has CDR1 MGHRA and CDR2 YSYEKL. Trimming removed 0 bases from V and 3 bases from J, with 14 bases in between. The CDR3 contains 16 residues. CDR3 region: CASSQDSLGVYYGYTF. For the CDR3, the DNA is TGCGCCAGCAGCCAAGATTCATTAGGGGTTTACTATGGCTACACCTTC.

The table lists this clonotype with a few counts. The CDR3 DNA is TGTGCCAGCAGTTCCCTGGCGGGACGCTCTGGAAACACCATATATTTT. Translation: CASSSLAGRSGNTIYF. The V call is TRBV27, the J call TRBJ1-3; D might be TRBD1 (5 bases). The CDR3 sequence is 16 residues long. Trimming took 4 bases from V and 0 from J, leaving 13 bases between them. The germline CDR1 and CDR2 sequences are MNHEY and SMNVEV (reference sequence).

This clonotype was picked up a small number of times. V is TRBV7-3 and J is TRBJ1-2; D gene ambiguous. The length of the CDR3 is 14 residues. Deletions cut 1 base from V and 5 bases from J, with 11 bases between. Looked up from germline, CDR1 is SGHTA and CDR2 is FQGTGA. The CDR3 sequence is CASSLNRADYGYTF. The CDR3 coding sequence is TGTGCCAGCAGCTTAAACCGGGCCGATTATGGCTACACCTTC.

This clonotype was observed at least ten times. The V call is TRBV6-2 or TRBV6-3, the J call TRBJ2-7; TRBD2 matches at 9 bases. After removal of 0 bases from V and 3 bases from J, the junction contained 18 bases not matched to a gene. The CDR3 has 20 residues. Germline V gives CDR1 MNHEY, CDR2 SVGEGT. The DNA of the CDR3 is TGTGCCAGCAGTTACTCGATTGGTTCTAAGAGACTAGCGGATTACTACGAGCAGTACTTC. This sequence encodes CASSYSIGSKRLADYYEQYF.

This clonotype occurred many times. Here the CDR3 DNA reads TGTGCCAGCACCACAGGGGGGACGGGCGAGCAGTACTTC. Translating gives CASTTGGTGEQYF. The V call is TRBV7-9, the J call TRBJ2-7, with TRBD1 matching over 8 bases. This CDR3 comprises 13 residues. V lost 7 bases to trimming and J lost 6 bases; unmatched junction nucleotides: 8. Per the germline V gene, CDR1 is SEHNR and CDR2 is FQNEAQ (reference sequence).

This clonotype showed up many times. The chain combines TRBV6-1 with TRBJ2-3, with 8 bases lining up with TRBD1. The CDR3 extends over 14 amino acids. The V and J ends lost 7 bases and 2 bases, in that order; junction bases with no gene match: 5. Germline V gene lookup returns CDR1 MNHNS and CDR2 SASEGT. For the CDR3, the DNA is TGTGCCAGCACCGGACAGGGTTCCACAGATACGCAGTATTTT. Translation gives CASTGQGSTDTQYF.

This clonotype has ten or more counts. This chain uses TRBV28 with TRBJ2-4; possible D gene TRBD2, 6 bases. The germline CDR1 and CDR2 sequences are MDHEN and SYDVKM. The CDR3 is 14 residues long. V lost 9 bases and J 8 bases, leaving 20 bases between the germline ends. CDR3 sequence reads: CASAPGAEGDIQYF. The DNA of the CDR3 is TGTGCCAGTGCACCTGGGGCGGAGGGCGACATTCAGTACTTC. The variable domain in full, completed from reference TRBV28 and TRBJ2-4, reads DVKVTQSSRYLVKRTGEKVFLECVQDMDHENMFWYRQDPGLGLRLIYFSYDVKMKEKGDIPEGYSVSREKKERFSLILESASTNQTSMYLCASAPGAEGDIQYFGAGTRLSVL.

This clonotype was detected ten times or more. The chain recombines TRBV20-1 with TRBJ2-7; D remains ambiguous. V was cut by 3 bases and J by 6 bases, with 15 bases left in between. Looked up from germline, CDR1 is DFQATT and CDR2 is SNEGSKA (reference sequence). The CDR3 spans 13 residues. In nucleotides, the CDR3 is TGCAGTGCTAGTGGTCTGGGCCTCACCGAGCAGTACTTC. Amino acids: CSASGLGLTEQYF.

The table lists this clonotype with a few counts. The CDR3 region has the DNA TGCAGCGCCATTACAGGGATGAGTCACGAGCAGTACTTC. Its protein is CSAITGMSHEQYF. The chain carries TRBV29-1 and TRBJ2-7; D might be TRBD1 (6 bases). V was trimmed by 7 bases and J by 5 bases, leaving 18 bases between them. Germline-derived CDR1 and CDR2 are SQVTM and ANQGSEA. This CDR3 comprises 13 residues.

The V and J genes are TRBV30 and TRBJ2-2; D perhaps matches TRBD1 (5 bases). CDR3 length: 14 amino acids. The V end was cut by 0 bases, the J end by 3 bases, with 8 bases between. Germline lookup yields CDR1 GTSNPN and CDR2 SVGIG (reference sequence). The CDR3 loop is CAWSVQAYTGELFF. The CDR3 nucleotides are TGTGCCTGGAGTGTACAGGCCTACACCGGGGAGCTGTTTTTT.

This clonotype was detected a few times. The chain couples TRBV18 to TRBJ2-4, with TRBD2 as a possible D gene (5 bases). Trimming stripped 2 bases from V and 9 bases from J, with 14 bases between. The CDR3 covers 14 residues. Germline V gene data show CDR1 as KGHSH and CDR2 as LQKENI. The CDR3 DNA follows: TGTGCCAGCTCACCAGACCCGACTAACGGCATTCAGTACTTC. It codes for CASSPDPTNGIQYF. Combining the CDR3 with reference TRBV18 and TRBJ2-4 gives the whole variable domain NAGVMQNPRHLVRRRGQEARLRCSPMKGHSHVYWYRQLPEEGLKFMVYLQKENIIDESGMPKERFSAEFPKEGPSILRIQQVVRGDSAAYFCASSPDPTNGIQYFGAGTRLSVL.

This clonotype was detected many times. The V and J genes are TRBV29-1 and TRBJ2-3; 8 bases are a match to TRBD2. The germline gives CDR1 SQVTM, CDR2 ANQGSEA. Trimming removed 6 bases from V and 1 base from J; junction bases left unmatched: 3. This CDR3 has 13 amino acids. The CDR3 is CSVRAGGTDTQYF. CDR3 in DNA: TGCAGCGTCCGAGCGGGAGGCACAGATACGCAGTATTTT.

This clonotype was picked up many times. V gene TRBV12-3 or TRBV12-4 combines with J gene TRBJ2-7, with D possibly called TRBD1 or TRBD2 (5 bases each). V was shortened by 6 bases and J by 1 base, with 10 bases between the two germline ends. This CDR3 spans 13 amino acids. This CDR3 is CASRGVPSYEQYF. CDR3 sequence (DNA): TGTGCCAGCAGGGGGGTTCCTTCCTACGAGCAGTACTTC.

This clonotype was counted ten times or more. The chain carries TRBV7-2 and TRBJ2-7, with 14 bases matching TRBD2. This CDR3 is 18 amino acids long. Germline V gene sequence: CDR1 SGHTA, CDR2 FQGNSA. V lost 5 bases and J lost 1; bases outside the gene matches: 10. The CDR3 DNA reads TGTGCCAGCAGCCCTCGGACTAGCGGGAGGTTTACGTCCTACGAGCAGTACTTC. Its protein product is CASSPRTSGRFTSYEQYF. Drawing the rest from reference TRBV7-2 and TRBJ2-7, the complete variable domain is GAGVSQSPSNKVTEKGKDVELRCDPISGHTALYWYRQSLGQGLEFLIYFQGNSAPDKSGLPSDRFSAERTGGSVSTLTIQRTQQEDSAVYLCASSPRTSGRFTSYEQYFGPGTRLTVT.

The chain employs TRBV4-1 and TRBJ2-3; 8 positions agree with TRBD2. This CDR3 comprises 15 residues. V lost 0 bases to trimming and J lost 7 bases; unmatched junction nucleotides: 6. The V gene's germline CDR1 is MGHRA and CDR2 YSYEKL. The CDR3 nucleotides read TGCGCCAGCAGCCAAGAGTTAACTAGCGGTAATACGCAGTATTTT. It is translated as CASSQELTSGNTQYF.

About this clonotype itself: The junction differs from germline at one of its ends, possibly a read error. This chain links TRBV7-2 with TRBJ2-7; no definite D call. Per the germline V gene, CDR1 is SGHTA and CDR2 is FQGNSA. The CDR3 runs to 12 residues. The CDR3 nucleotides are TGTGCCAGCAGCCGTTTACGTTACGAGCGGTACTTC. It specifies CASSRLRYERYF.

This chain uses TRBV15 with TRBJ1-1; TRBD1 might be the D (6 bases). The CDR3 has 12 residues. Germline V lookup: CDR1 LNHNV, CDR2 YYDKDF (reference sequence). Trimming stripped 2 bases from V and 6 bases from J, with 7 bases between. The CDR3 sequence is CATSRNRAEAFF. The CDR3 bases are TGTGCCACCAGCAGAAACAGGGCTGAAGCTTTCTTT. The complete variable domain, with remaining parts taken from reference TRBV15 and TRBJ1-1, reads DAMVIQNPRYQVTQFGKPVTLSCSQTLNHNVMYWYQQKSSQAPKLLFHYYDKDFNNEADTPDNFQSRRPNTSFCFLDIRSPGLGDTAMYLCATSRNRAEAFFGQGTRLTVV.